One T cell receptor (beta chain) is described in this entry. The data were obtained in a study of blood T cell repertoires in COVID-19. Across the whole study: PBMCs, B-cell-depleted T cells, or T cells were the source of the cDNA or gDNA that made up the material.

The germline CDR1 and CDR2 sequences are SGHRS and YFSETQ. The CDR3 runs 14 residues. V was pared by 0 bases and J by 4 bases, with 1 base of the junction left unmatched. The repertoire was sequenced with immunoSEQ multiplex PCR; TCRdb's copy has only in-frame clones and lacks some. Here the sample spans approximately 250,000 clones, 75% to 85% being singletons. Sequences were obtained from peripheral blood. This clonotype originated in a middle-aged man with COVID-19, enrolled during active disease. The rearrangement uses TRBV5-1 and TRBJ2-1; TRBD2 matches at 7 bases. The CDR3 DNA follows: TGCGCCAGCAGCTTGGGGGAGGGTTACAATGAGCAGTTCTTC. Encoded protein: CASSLGEGYNEQFF.